This T cell receptor (beta chain) was recorded in a study of somatic mutations in cytotoxic T cells in rheumatoid arthritis. The overall study: The researchers flow-sorted some T-cell populations stained with V beta antibodies and got nearly 100% purity, and these included V beta1+ cells sequenced for TCRB. Findings of the study overall: There was no significant difference in CD8+ T-cell clonality between rheumatoid arthritis patients and age-matched healthy controls.

Flow cytometry was used to check the purity of CD4+ and CD8+ cells, which had been isolated by positive magnetic bead selection. Turning to this clone: What it recognizes is unknown.

TCRdb's table, derived via immunoSEQ multiplex PCR, lists solely in-frame clones and lacks some. The table includes roughly 20,000 clones, less than 75% detected once. This receptor was obtained from a woman aged 60-70 years in good health. Sequencing was performed on CD8+ T cells sorted from blood.

The CDR3 protein is CASSLWPGLDYGYTF. The DNA for the CDR3 is TGTGCCAGCAGCTTATGGCCAGGGTTGGACTATGGCTACACCTTC. V and J are TRBV7-2 and TRBJ1-2; possibly TRBD1 for D (5 bases). Trimming left V 2 bases short and J 3 bases short, with 13 bases between. CDR3 length: 15 amino acids. CDR1 and CDR2 from the germline V gene are SGHTA and FQGNSA.